What follows are 10 T cell receptor beta chains derived from one specimen sequenced in a study of PD-L1 blockade in urothelial cancer. Time point described: pretreatment peripheral blood. Some clones are missing from TCRdb's copy, which holds only in-frame ones; the method was immunoSEQ multiplex PCR. This table has 33,000 or so clones, about four fifths appearing once. Sample: PBMCs, taken around atezolizumab (anti-PD-L1) treatment. These receptors were collected from a man in his 60s with urothelial cancer.

This chain links TRBV9 with TRBJ2-5; no clear D. Trimming cost V 0 bases and J 7 bases, with 7 bases left between them. The CDR3 consists of 12 residues. CDR1 and CDR2 from the germline V gene are SGDLS and YYNGEE. DNA for the CDR3: TGTGCCAGCAGCGTAGTAGGCGGGACCCAGTACTTC. It yields the protein CASSVVGGTQYF.

The gene calls are TRBV6-5 and TRBJ1-2, with TRBD1 identical over 7 bases. The CDR3 runs 14 residues. J lost 7 bases, V lost 4 bases, and 9 bases had no gene match. CDR1 MNHEY and CDR2 SVGAGI come from the germline V gene. The CDR3 reads CASSFNRGGTGYTF. DNA of the CDR3: TGTGCCAGCAGTTTCAACAGGGGAGGAACTGGCTACACCTTC.

The chain joins TRBV7-2 to TRBJ2-7, with 8 bases that match TRBD2. Germline V gives CDR1 SGHTA, CDR2 FQGNSA. J was trimmed by 0 bases and V by 4 bases; bases with no gene match: 11. The CDR3 loop spans 17 amino acids. CDR3 nucleotide sequence: TGTGCCAGCAGCTCCGGGACTAGAGGTTTGATCTCCTACGAGCAGTACTTC. It yields the protein CASSSGTRGLISYEQYF.

The V call is TRBV28, the J call TRBJ1-5; a possible D gene is TRBD1 (5 bases). CDR1 is MDHEN, CDR2 SYDVKM, per germline. Trimming shortened V by 3 bases and J by 2 bases, and 14 bases separated the two germline ends. The CDR3 has 16 amino acids. The CDR3 reads CASSLAGVLGNQPQHF. The CDR3 DNA reads TGTGCCAGCAGTTTGGCGGGGGTTCTGGGCAATCAGCCCCAGCATTTT.

This clone has a handful of counts. This chain joins TRBV2 and TRBJ1-5, with 8 bases fitting TRBD1. The germline gives CDR1 SNHLY, CDR2 FYNNEI. The ends lost 6 bases at V and 4 bases at J; junction bases unmatched: 8. The CDR3 has 15 residues. The DNA for the CDR3 is TGTGCCAGCAGCCCAGCGACAGGGGAGAATCAGCCCCAGCATTTT. Amino acids: CASSPATGENQPQHF.

The V and J genes are TRBV18 and TRBJ2-7, with 11 bases identical to TRBD2. Unmatched junction bases numbered 3, after V lost 3 bases and J lost 2 bases. The germline CDR1 and CDR2 sequences are KGHSH and LQKENI. The CDR3 is 15 amino acids. In nucleotides, the CDR3 is TGTGCCAGCTCACCGGGGACTAGCGGCACCTACGAGCAGTACTTC. Protein sequence: CASSPGTSGTYEQYF.

The chain is built from TRBV25-1 and TRBJ2-6, with TRBD1 matching over 7 bases. This CDR3 is 17 amino acids long. V was pared by 5 bases and J by 1 base, with 8 bases of the junction left unmatched. CDR1 and CDR2 (germline): MGHDK, SYGVNS. In DNA form, the CDR3 reads TGTGCCAGCAGTTCCGACAGGGTAAATTCTGGGGCCAACGTCCTGACTTTC. It specifies CASSSDRVNSGANVLTF.

The chain combines TRBV10-2 with TRBJ1-5; 10 nucleotides agree with TRBD1. Germline V gene sequence: CDR1 WSHSY, CDR2 SAAADI. This CDR3 has 18 amino acids. V shed 5 bases and J 0 bases; nucleotides not matched to a gene: 10. The CDR3 bases are TGCGCCAGCAGTAATCCGGGACAGGGGTCCCTTAGCAATCAGCCCCAGCATTTT. It encodes CASSNPGQGSLSNQPQHF.

The V call is TRBV29-1, the J call TRBJ1-6; D uncertain. CDR1 and CDR2 from the germline V gene are SQVTM and ANQGSEA. The CDR3 length is 12 residues. Trimming left V 4 bases short and J 9 bases short, with 10 bases between. CDR3 nucleotide sequence: TGCAGCGTTGGAGGCCCGGGTTCACCCCTCCACTTT. Amino acids: CSVGGPGSPLHF.

CDR3 bases: TGCGCCAGCAGCCCAGCGACAGGGCGCACAGATACGCAGTATTTT. Encoded protein: CASSPATGRTDTQYF. V is TRBV5-1 and J is TRBJ2-3, with 7 bases fitting TRBD1. Germline CDR1 SGHRS, CDR2 YFSETQ. The ends lost 4 bases at V and 1 base at J; junction bases unmatched: 6. The CDR3 loop spans 15 amino acids.